The 17 T cell receptor beta chains presented below share a single source sample, sequenced in a study of T cell repertoires and HLA-DP antigens. No antigen has been assigned to these receptors. Sequencing was performed with immunoSEQ multiplex PCR; in TCRdb, only in-frame clones are kept and a portion is missing. The data show 75,000 to 90,000 clones, with about nine tenths seen just once and around 1.7% held by the top ten. The sample consisted of CD4+ T cells from PBMCs. Receptor source: a man aged 50 to 60 in good health and CMV-seronegative.

The CDR3 coding sequence is TGTGCCAGTAGTATCCAACAGGGGGCCACCGGGGAGCTGTTTTTT. Translation: CASSIQQGATGELFF. The chain recombines TRBV19 with TRBJ2-2, with TRBD1 matching over 9 bases. This CDR3 region has 15 residues. The V gene end was trimmed by 3 bases and the J gene end by 4 bases; junction bases not matched to a gene: 3. Germline values: CDR1 LNHDA, CDR2 SQIVND (reference sequence).

J is TRBJ2-1 and V is TRBV5-4; 8 bases agree with TRBD2. CDR3 size: 15 residues. Trimming at V came to 4 bases and at J to 3 bases, leaving 6 bases not matched to a gene. Germline assignment: CDR1 SGHNT and CDR2 YYREEE (reference sequence). CDR3 loop: CASSIPSGLYNEQFF. The CDR3 nucleotides are TGTGCCAGCAGCATACCTAGCGGGCTCTACAATGAGCAGTTCTTC.

This clone was counted only a few times. This chain uses TRBV27 with TRBJ2-1; TRBD2 is a possible D gene (6 bases). With 3 bases removed from V and 7 bases from J, the gap between germline ends came to 13 bases. Germline V gene lookup returns CDR1 MNHEY and CDR2 SMNVEV (reference sequence). The CDR3 covers 14 residues. Written as DNA, the CDR3 is TGTGCCAGCAGTTTTCGGGGGTTACTGAATGAGCAGTTCTTC. As protein: CASSFRGLLNEQFF.

The chain links TRBV4-1 to TRBJ1-1; 8 bases match TRBD1. Germline values: CDR1 MGHRA, CDR2 YSYEKL. V lost 1 base to trimming and J lost 5 bases; unmatched junction nucleotides: 24. The length of the CDR3 is 21 residues. The CDR3 sequence: CASSQVGERFRWTGKGTEAFF. CDR3 DNA: TGCGCCAGCAGCCAAGTAGGGGAACGTTTTCGATGGACAGGGAAGGGGACTGAAGCTTTCTTT.

The chain joins TRBV12-5 to TRBJ1-5; D perhaps matches TRBD1 (6 bases). Germline-derived CDR1 and CDR2 are LGHNT and FRNRAP. The CDR3 length is 14 residues. Trimming cost V 7 bases and J 11 bases, with 21 bases left between them. The CDR3 loop is CASAQDSPRGAQHF. The CDR3 DNA reads TGTGCTAGTGCACAGGACAGCCCTCGTGGGGCCCAGCATTTT. Full variable domain (remainder filled in from reference TRBV12-5 and TRBJ1-5): DARVTQTPRHKVTEMGQEVTMRCQPILGHNTVFWYRQTMMQGLELLAYFRNRAPLDDSGMPKDRFSAEMPDATLATLKIQPSEPRDSAVYFCASAQDSPRGAQHFGDGTRLSIL.

This clone was observed once. The J gene is TRBJ2-4, the V gene TRBV6-1; D is unclear. In germline, CDR1 is MNHNS, CDR2 SASEGT. Trimming took off 0 bases at V and 1 base at J, with 4 bases between the two ends. CDR3 size: 14 residues. The CDR3 is CASSEAPAKNIQYF. For the CDR3, the DNA is TGTGCCAGCAGTGAAGCCCCCGCCAAAAACATTCAGTACTTC.

CDR3 amino acids: CSARAEYEQYF. CDR3 DNA sequence: TGCAGTGCTAGAGCGGAGTACGAGCAGTACTTC. This rearrangement joins TRBV20-1 to TRBJ2-7, with no clear D. The germline CDR1 and CDR2 sequences are DFQATT and SNEGSKA (reference sequence). This CDR3 comprises 11 residues. Trimming removed 1 base at V and 4 bases at J, with 5 bases between.

The chain recombines TRBV6-6 with TRBJ2-7; no reliable D call. Trimming took off 2 bases at V and 6 bases at J, with 11 bases between the two ends. Germline CDR1 MNHNY, CDR2 SVGAGI (reference sequence). CDR3 size: 13 residues. The CDR3 nucleotides are TGTGCCAGCAGTTACCGGGCCCCCTCCGAGCAGTACTTC. It encodes CASSYRAPSEQYF.

There are a few counts of this clone. The genes are TRBV9 and TRBJ2-5, with 10 bases lining up with TRBD1. V lost 0 bases to trimming and J lost 3 bases; unmatched junction nucleotides: 5. CDR1 and CDR2 from the germline V gene are SGDLS and YYNGEE. The CDR3 is made up of 16 amino acids. The CDR3: CASSVAGQGGKETQYF. CDR3 sequence (DNA): TGTGCCAGCAGCGTAGCTGGACAGGGGGGGAAAGAGACCCAGTACTTC.

The chain carries TRBV30 and TRBJ1-5; 9 nucleotides agree with TRBD1. Germline values: CDR1 GTSNPN, CDR2 SVGIG (reference sequence). This CDR3 comprises 19 residues. Trimming took 1 base from V and 0 from J; bases not matched to a gene: 13. For the CDR3, the DNA is TGTGCCTGGAGTGAACGCAGGGGGACAGGGACCTATAGCAATCAGCCCCAGCATTTT. Translating it yields CAWSERRGTGTYSNQPQHF.

This clone was counted a single time. The chain carries TRBV19 and TRBJ1-5; 7 bases fit TRBD1. V was pared by 1 base and J by 2 bases, with 2 bases of the junction left unmatched. The CDR3 loop spans 15 amino acids. Germline V gene lookup returns CDR1 LNHDA and CDR2 SQIVND (reference sequence). CDR3 bases: TGTGCCAGTAGTATAGTAACAGGGGGCAATCAGCCCCAGCATTTT. It yields the protein CASSIVTGGNQPQHF.

The V gene is TRBV2, the J gene TRBJ1-1, with D maybe TRBD1 (6 bases). CDR3 length: 14 residues. Germline loops: CDR1 SNHLY, CDR2 FYNNEI. V lost 2 bases to trimming and J lost 5 bases, with 12 bases between them. The CDR3 spells CASSEIGGETEAFF. In DNA form, the CDR3 reads TGTGCCAGCAGTGAAATAGGGGGGGAAACTGAAGCTTTCTTT.

The chain uses TRBV6-5 and TRBJ2-5; 14 bases fit TRBD2. The CDR3 extends over 16 amino acids. CDR1 and CDR2 from the germline V gene are MNHEY and SVGAGI. Trimming at V came to 1 base and at J to 4 bases, leaving 2 bases not matched to a gene. The chain's CDR3 is CASSYWTSGRRETQYF. Here the CDR3 DNA reads TGTGCCAGCAGTTACTGGACTAGCGGGAGGCGAGAGACCCAGTACTTC.

A word on this clone: The sample contains more than one DNA sequence encoding this CDR3. J is TRBJ1-4 and V is TRBV18; D gene unclear. The CDR3 runs to 12 residues. With 3 bases removed from V and 5 bases from J, the gap between germline ends came to 4 bases. CDR1 KGHSH and CDR2 LQKENI come from the germline V gene. The CDR3 region has the DNA TGTGCCAGCTCACCCAGAAATGAAAAACTGTTTTTT. Its protein product is CASSPRNEKLFF.

This chain joins TRBV7-6 and TRBJ2-5, with D possibly being TRBD2 (5 bases). CDR1 and CDR2 (germline): SGHVS, FNYEAQ. V was clipped by 4 bases and J by 3 bases, with 18 bases between them. The CDR3 has 16 amino acids. The CDR3 DNA is TGTGCCAGCAGCTCCCCGGTCCGGGGTGGTAAAGAGACCCAGTACTTC. This gives the protein CASSSPVRGGKETQYF.

V and J are TRBV2 and TRBJ1-2; TRBD1 might be the D (5 bases). CDR1 SNHLY and CDR2 FYNNEI come from the germline V gene. Trimming shortened V by 5 bases and J by 6 bases, and 10 bases separated the two germline ends. This CDR3 has 12 residues. CDR3 coding DNA: TGTGCCAGCAGTTTTGACAGCCATGGCTACACCTTC. Translation gives CASSFDSHGYTF.

This rearrangement joins TRBV6-6 to TRBJ1-5; D is possibly TRBD1 (5 bases). Trimming removed 0 bases from V and 4 bases from J, with 7 bases in between. This CDR3 spans 14 amino acids. The germline CDR1 and CDR2 sequences are MNHNY and SVGAGI (reference sequence). The DNA for the CDR3 is TGTGCCAGCAGTTACTCGGAGGGGAATCAGCCCCAGCATTTT. Its translation is CASSYSEGNQPQHF.